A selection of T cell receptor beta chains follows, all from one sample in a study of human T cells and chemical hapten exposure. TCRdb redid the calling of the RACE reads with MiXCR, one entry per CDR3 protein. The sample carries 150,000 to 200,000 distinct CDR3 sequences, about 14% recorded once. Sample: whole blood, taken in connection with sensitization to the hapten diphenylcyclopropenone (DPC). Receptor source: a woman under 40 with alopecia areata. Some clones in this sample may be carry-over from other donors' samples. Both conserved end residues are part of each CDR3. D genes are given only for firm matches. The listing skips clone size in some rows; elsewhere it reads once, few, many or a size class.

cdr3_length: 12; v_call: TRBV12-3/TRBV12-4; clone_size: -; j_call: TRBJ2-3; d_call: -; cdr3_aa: CASSPSEQTQYF; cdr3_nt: TGTGCCAGCAGTCCTTCTGAGCAGACGCAGTATTTT
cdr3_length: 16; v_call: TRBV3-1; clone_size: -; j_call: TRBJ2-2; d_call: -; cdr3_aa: CASSQVSGANTGELFF; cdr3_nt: TGTGCCAGCAGCCAGGTCTCCGGTGCGAACACCGGGGAGCTGTTTTTT
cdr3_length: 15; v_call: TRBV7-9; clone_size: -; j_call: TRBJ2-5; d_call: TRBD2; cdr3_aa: CASSLLGGRQETQYF; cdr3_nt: TGTGCCAGCAGCTTACTCGGCGGGAGACAAGAGACCCAGTACTTC
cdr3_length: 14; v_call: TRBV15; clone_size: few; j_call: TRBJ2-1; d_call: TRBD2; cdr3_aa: CATSRDRLAYEQFF; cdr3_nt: TGTGCCACCAGCAGAGACCGACTAGCTTATGAGCAGTTCTTC
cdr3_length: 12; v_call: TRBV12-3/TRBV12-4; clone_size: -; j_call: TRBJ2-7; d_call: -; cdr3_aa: CASSFSESEQYF; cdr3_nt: TGTGCCAGCAGTTTTTCGGAGAGCGAGCAGTACTTC
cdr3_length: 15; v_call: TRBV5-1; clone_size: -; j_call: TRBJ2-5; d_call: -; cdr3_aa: CASRQGTAGQETQYF; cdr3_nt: TGCGCCAGCAGGCAAGGGACAGCGGGACAAGAGACCCAGTACTTC
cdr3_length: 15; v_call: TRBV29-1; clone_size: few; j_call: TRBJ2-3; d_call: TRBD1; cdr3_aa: CSVPLTGTASDTQYF; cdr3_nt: TGCAGCGTGCCGCTCACCGGGACAGCCTCGGATACGCAGTATTTT
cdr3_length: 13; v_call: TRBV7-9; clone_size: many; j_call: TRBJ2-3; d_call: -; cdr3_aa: CASSFDGTDTQYF; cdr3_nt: TGTGCCAGCAGTTTTGACGGCACAGATACGCAGTATTTT
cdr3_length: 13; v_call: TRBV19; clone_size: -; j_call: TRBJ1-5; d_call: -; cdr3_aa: CASTPVGDQPQHF; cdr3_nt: TGTGCCAGTACACCGGTAGGGGATCAGCCCCAGCATTTT
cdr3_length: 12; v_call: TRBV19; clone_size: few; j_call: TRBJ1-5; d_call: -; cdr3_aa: CASSIIGQPQHF; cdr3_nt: TGTGCCAGTAGTATCATTGGTCAGCCCCAGCATTTT
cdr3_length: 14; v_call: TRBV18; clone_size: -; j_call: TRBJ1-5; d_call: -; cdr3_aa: CASSSSGENQPQHF; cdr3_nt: TGTGCCAGCTCAAGCTCCGGGGAGAATCAGCCCCAGCATTTT
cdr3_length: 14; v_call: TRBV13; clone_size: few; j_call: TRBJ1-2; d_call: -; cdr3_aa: CASSLDPGIAGYTF; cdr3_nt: TGTGCCAGCAGCTTAGACCCGGGTATTGCTGGCTACACCTTC
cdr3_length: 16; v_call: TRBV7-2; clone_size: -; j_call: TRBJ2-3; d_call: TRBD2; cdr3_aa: CTSRPWTSPSTDTQYF; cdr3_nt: TGTACCAGCAGACCATGGACTAGTCCTAGCACAGATACGCAGTATTTT
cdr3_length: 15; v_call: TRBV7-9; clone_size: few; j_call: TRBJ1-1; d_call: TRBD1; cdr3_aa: CASSLIRDRGTEAFF; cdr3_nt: TGTGCCAGCAGCTTAATCCGGGACAGAGGCACTGAAGCTTTCTTT
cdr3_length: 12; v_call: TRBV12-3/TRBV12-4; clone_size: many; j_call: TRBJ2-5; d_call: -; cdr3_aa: CASSFRGETQYF; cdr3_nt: TGTGCCAGCAGTTTCAGGGGAGAGACCCAGTACTTC
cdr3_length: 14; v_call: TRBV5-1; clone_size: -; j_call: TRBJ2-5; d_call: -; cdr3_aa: CASSGSGTQETQYF; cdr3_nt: TGCGCCAGCAGTGGTAGCGGAACCCAAGAGACCCAGTACTTC
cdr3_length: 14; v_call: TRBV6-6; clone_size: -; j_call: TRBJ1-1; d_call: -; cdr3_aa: CASSSPVENTEAFF; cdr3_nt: TGTGCCAGCAGTTCCCCGGTGGAAAACACTGAAGCTTTCTTT
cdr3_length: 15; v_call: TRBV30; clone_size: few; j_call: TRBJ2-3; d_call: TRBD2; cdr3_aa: CAWEGYSGSADTQYF; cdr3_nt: TGTGCCTGGGAGGGGTATAGCGGGAGTGCAGATACGCAGTATTTT
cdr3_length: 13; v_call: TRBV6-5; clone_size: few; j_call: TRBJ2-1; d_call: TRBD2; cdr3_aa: CASRTSGANEQFF; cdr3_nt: TGTGCCAGCAGAACTAGCGGCGCAAATGAGCAGTTCTTC
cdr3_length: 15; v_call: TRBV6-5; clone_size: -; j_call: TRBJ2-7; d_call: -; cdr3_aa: CASRLTVTSSYEQYF; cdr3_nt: TGTGCCAGTCGCCTTACAGTCACGAGCTCCTACGAGCAGTACTTC
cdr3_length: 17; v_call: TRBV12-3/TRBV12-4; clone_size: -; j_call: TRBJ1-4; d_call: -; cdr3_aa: CASSLGSRLNGNEKLFF; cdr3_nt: TGTGCCAGCAGTTTAGGGTCCAGGCTTAATGGGAATGAAAAACTGTTTTTT
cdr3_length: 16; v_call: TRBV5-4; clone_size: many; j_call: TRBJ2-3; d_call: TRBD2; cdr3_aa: CASSQGLAGGRDTQYF; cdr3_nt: TGTGCCAGCAGCCAGGGACTAGCGGGGGGCCGGGATACGCAGTATTTT
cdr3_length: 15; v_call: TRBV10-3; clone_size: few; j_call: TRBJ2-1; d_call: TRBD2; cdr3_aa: CATKPLAGNYNEQFF; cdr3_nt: TGTGCCACCAAGCCTCTAGCGGGAAACTACAATGAGCAGTTCTTC
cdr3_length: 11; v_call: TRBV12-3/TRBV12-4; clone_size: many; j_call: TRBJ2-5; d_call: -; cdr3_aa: CASRGGPSLYF; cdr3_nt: TGTGCCAGCAGGGGGGGACCCAGTCTGTACTTC
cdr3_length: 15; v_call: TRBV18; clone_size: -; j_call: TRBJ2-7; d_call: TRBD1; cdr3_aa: CASSPLGQGVSEQYF; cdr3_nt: TGTGCCAGCTCACCACTTGGACAGGGGGTGTCAGAGCAGTACTTC
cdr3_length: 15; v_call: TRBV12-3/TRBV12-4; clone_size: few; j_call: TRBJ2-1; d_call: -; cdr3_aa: CASSLGPGQSNEQFF; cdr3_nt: TGTGCCAGCAGTTTAGGACCGGGACAATCGAATGAGCAGTTCTTC
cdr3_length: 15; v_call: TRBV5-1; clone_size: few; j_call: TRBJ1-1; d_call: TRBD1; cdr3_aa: CASSLGQGLNTEAFF; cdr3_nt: TGCGCCAGCAGCTTGGGACAGGGGCTTAACACTGAAGCTTTCTTT
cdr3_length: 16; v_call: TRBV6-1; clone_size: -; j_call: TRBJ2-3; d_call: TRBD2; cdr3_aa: CASSSMLAGSANTQYF; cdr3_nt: TGTGCCAGCAGTTCCATGCTAGCGGGGAGCGCAAATACGCAGTATTTT
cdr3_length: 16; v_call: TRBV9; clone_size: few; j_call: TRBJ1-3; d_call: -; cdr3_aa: CASSVERASSGNTIYF; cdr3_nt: TGTGCCAGCAGCGTAGAGCGGGCAAGCTCTGGAAACACCATATATTTT
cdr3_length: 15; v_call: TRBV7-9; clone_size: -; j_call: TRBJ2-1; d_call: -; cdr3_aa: CASSQRGASYNEQFF; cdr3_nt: TGTGCCAGCAGTCAACGGGGAGCCTCCTACAATGAGCAGTTCTTC
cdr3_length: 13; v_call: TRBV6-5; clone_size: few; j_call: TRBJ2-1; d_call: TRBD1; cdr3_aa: CASNFNRGNEQFF; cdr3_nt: TGTGCCAGCAACTTTAACAGGGGTAATGAGCAGTTCTTC
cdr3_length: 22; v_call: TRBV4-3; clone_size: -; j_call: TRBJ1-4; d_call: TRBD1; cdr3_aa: CASSQDHGTGSLQFATNEKLFF; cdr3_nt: TGCGCCAGCAGCCAAGATCACGGGACAGGGTCTCTTCAGTTTGCAACTAATGAAAAACTGTTTTTT
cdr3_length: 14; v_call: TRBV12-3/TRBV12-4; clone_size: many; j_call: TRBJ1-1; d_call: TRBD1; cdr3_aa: CASSGTVTNTEAFF; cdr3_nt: TGTGCCAGCAGTGGGACAGTTACGAACACTGAAGCTTTCTTT
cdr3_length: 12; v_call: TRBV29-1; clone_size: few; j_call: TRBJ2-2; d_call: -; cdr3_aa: CSVLWGTGELFF; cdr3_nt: TGCAGCGTCCTATGGGGAACCGGGGAGCTGTTTTTT
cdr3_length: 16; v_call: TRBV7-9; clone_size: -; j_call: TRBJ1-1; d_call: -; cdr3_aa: CASSLVGVGDITEAFF; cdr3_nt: TGTGCCAGCAGCTTAGTGGGCGTGGGGGATATCACTGAAGCTTTCTTT
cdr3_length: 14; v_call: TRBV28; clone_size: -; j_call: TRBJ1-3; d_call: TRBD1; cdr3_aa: CASKIPGQGNTIYF; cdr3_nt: TGTGCCAGCAAAATACCGGGACAGGGAAACACCATATATTTT
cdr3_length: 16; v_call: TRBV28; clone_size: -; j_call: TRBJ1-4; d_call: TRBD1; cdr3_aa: CASSLGGGAKHEKLFF; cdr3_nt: TGTGCCAGCAGTTTAGGAGGGGGCGCGAAACATGAAAAACTGTTTTTT